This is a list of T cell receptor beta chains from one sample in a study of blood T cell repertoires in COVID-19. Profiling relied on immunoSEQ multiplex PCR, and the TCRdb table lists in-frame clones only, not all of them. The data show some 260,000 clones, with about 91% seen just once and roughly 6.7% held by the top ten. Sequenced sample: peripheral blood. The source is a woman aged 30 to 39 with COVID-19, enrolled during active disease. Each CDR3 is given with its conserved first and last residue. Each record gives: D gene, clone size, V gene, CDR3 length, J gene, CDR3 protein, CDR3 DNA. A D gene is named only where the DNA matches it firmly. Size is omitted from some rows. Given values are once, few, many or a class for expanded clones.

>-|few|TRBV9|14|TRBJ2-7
CASSVDSTEYEQYF
TGTGCCAGCAGCGTAGATAGCACGGAGTACGAGCAGTACTTC
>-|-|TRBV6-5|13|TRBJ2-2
CASRQLGGGELFF
TGTGCCAGCAGACAACTAGGCGGTGGGGAGCTGTTTTTT
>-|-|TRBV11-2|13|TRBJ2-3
CASSLDLGGTQYF
TGTGCCAGCAGCTTAGATTTGGGGGGTACGCAGTATTTT
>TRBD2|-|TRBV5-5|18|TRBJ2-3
CASSSYFGLAALGDTQYF
TGTGCCAGCAGCTCATACTTTGGACTAGCGGCCCTCGGAGATACGCAGTATTTT
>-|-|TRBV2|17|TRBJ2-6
CASSDSGTRAGANVLTF
TGTGCCAGCAGCGACTCCGGAACCAGGGCTGGGGCCAACGTCCTGACTTTC
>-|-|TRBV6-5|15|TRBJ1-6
CASSRQQGYNSPLHF
TGTGCCAGCAGTCGACAGCAAGGTTATAATTCACCCCTCCACTTT
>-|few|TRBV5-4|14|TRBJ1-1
CASSRDSYISEAFF
TGTGCCAGCAGCCGGGACTCTTATATCTCTGAAGCTTTCTTT
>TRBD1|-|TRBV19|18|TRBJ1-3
CASSPGTGGLISGNTIYF
TGTGCCAGTAGTCCCGGGACAGGGGGCCTGATCTCCGGAAACACCATATATTTT
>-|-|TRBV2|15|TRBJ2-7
CANLLRTGEWYEQYF
TGTGCCAACCTTCTACGTACGGGGGAATGGTACGAGCAGTACTTC
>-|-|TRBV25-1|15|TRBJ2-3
CASSDGHLSTDTQYF
TGTGCCAGCAGTGATGGACACCTTAGCACAGATACGCAGTATTTT
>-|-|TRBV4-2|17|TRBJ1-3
CASSHGIRGGSGNTIYF
TGTGCCAGCAGCCATGGGATCCGGGGGGGGTCTGGAAACACCATATATTTT
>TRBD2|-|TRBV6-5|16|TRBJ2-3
CASSYGAGRGADTQYF
TGTGCCAGCAGTTACGGGGCCGGGAGGGGCGCAGATACGCAGTATTTT
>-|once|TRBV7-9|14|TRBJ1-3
CASSSGFSGNTIYF
TGTGCCAGCAGCTCGGGGTTCTCTGGAAACACCATATATTTT
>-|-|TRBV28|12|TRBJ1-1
CASRPGNTEAFF
TGTGCCAGCAGACCCGGGAACACTGAAGCTTTCTTT
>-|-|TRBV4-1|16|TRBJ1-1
CASSQQGGVGGTEAFF
TGCGCCAGCAGCCAGCAGGGTGGTGTTGGAGGGACTGAAGCTTTCTTT
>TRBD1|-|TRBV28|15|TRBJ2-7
CASSSRGQGTYEQYF
TGTGCCAGCAGTTCCAGGGGACAGGGGACCTACGAGCAGTACTTC
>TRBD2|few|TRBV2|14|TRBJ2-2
CASSGTSNTGELFF
TGTGCCAGCAGCGGGACTAGTAACACCGGGGAGCTGTTTTTT
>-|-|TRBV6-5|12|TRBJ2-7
CASSPGIYEQYF
TGTGCCAGCAGCCCCGGGATCTACGAGCAGTACTTC
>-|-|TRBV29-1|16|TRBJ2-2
CSVSSSSGHYTGELFF
TGCAGCGTTTCCTCGTCTTCAGGACATTACACCGGGGAGCTGTTTTTT
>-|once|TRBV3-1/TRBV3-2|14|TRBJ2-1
CASSQATVFGEQFF
TGTGCCAGCAGCCAAGCCACTGTTTTTGGTGAGCAGTTCTTC
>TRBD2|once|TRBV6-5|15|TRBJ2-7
CASSYLAGHSYEQYF
TGTGCCAGCAGTTACCTAGCGGGGCACTCCTACGAGCAGTACTTC
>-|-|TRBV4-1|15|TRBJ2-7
CASSRGPGQGYEQYF
TGCGCCAGCAGCCGGGGGCCAGGGCAAGGCTACGAGCAGTACTTC
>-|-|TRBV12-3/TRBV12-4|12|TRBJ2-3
CASSLPAGTQYF
TGTGCCAGCAGTTTACCAGCGGGTACGCAGTATTTT
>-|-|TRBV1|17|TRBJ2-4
CTSSQEGVTGTGCLQYF
TGCACCAGCAGCCAAGAAGGTGTTACGGGGACAGGGTGCCTTCAGTACTTC
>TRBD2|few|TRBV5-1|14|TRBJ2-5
CASKRGGEQETQYF
TGCGCCAGCAAAAGGGGAGGGGAACAAGAGACCCAGTACTTC
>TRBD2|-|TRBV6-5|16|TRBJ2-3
CASSYSSGGVTDTQYF
TGTGCCAGCAGTTACTCGAGCGGGGGCGTCACAGATACGCAGTATTTT
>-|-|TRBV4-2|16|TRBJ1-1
CASSQDWSVGGTEAFF
TGTGCCAGCAGCCAAGATTGGAGCGTTGGAGGCACTGAAGCTTTCTTT
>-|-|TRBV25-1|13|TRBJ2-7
CASSEFRAGEQYF
TGTGCCAGCAGTGAGTTCAGGGCTGGCGAGCAGTACTTC
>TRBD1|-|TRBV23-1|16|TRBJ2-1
CASSGRTGISYNEQFF
TGCGCCAGCAGTGGTCGGACAGGGATTTCCTACAATGAGCAGTTCTTC
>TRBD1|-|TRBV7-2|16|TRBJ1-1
CASSPEDRPMNTEAFF
TGTGCCAGCAGCCCTGAGGACAGGCCTATGAACACTGAAGCTTTCTTT
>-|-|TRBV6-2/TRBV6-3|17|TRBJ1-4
CASSYVAAVGEAEKLFF
TGTGCCAGCAGTTACGTAGCGGCAGTTGGAGAGGCTGAAAAACTGTTTTTT
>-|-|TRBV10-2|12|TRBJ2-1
CASRGPYNEQFF
TGCGCCAGTCGTGGCCCCTACAATGAGCAGTTCTTC
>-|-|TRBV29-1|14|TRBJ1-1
CSVETYRDNTEAFF
TGCAGCGTTGAAACCTACAGGGATAACACTGAAGCTTTCTTT
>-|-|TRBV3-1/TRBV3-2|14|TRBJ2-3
CASSHSDGTDTQYF
TGTGCCAGCAGCCACAGCGACGGCACAGATACGCAGTATTTT
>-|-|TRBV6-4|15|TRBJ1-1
CASTESPRGDTEAFF
TGTGCCAGCACTGAGTCCCCCCGCGGCGACACTGAAGCTTTCTTT
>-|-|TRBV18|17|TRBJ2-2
CASSPRVTQGGTGELFF
TGTGCCAGCTCACCACGAGTGACACAGGGTGGCACCGGGGAGCTGTTTTTT
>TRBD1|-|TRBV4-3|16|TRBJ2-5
CASSQALGGLGETQYF
TGCGCCAGCAGCCAGGCCCTAGGGGGCCTTGGTGAGACCCAGTACTTC
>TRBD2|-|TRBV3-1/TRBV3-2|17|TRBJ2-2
CASSQELAGGYTGELFF
TGTGCCAGCAGCCAGGAATTAGCGGGGGGTTACACCGGGGAGCTGTTTTTT
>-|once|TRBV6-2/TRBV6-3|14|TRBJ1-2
CASSYGAIFYGYTF
TGTGCCAGCAGTTACGGGGCGATTTTCTATGGCTACACCTTC
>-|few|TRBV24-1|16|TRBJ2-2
CATSDSRNANTGELFF
TGTGCCACCAGTGATTCGCGGAACGCGAACACCGGGGAGCTGTTTTTT
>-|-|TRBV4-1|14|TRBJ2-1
CASSQWLGANEQFF
TGCGCCAGCAGCCAATGGTTGGGGGCGAATGAGCAGTTCTTC
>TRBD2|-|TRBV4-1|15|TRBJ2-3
CASSQSSGSSDTQYF
TGCGCCAGCAGCCAAAGCAGCGGGAGCTCCGATACGCAGTATTTT
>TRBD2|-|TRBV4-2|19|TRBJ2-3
CASSQGTSGGPVGLDTQYF
TGTGCCAGCAGCCAAGGTACTAGCGGGGGCCCTGTGGGATTGGATACGCAGTATTTT
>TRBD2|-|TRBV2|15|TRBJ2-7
CASISSGGSSYEQYF
TGTGCCAGCATTTCCAGCGGGGGGTCCTCCTACGAGCAGTACTTC
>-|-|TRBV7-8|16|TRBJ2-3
CASSLASGWVTDTQYF
TGTGCCAGCAGCCTCGCAAGCGGGTGGGTCACAGATACGCAGTATTTT
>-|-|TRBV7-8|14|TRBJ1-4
CASSLQGAHEKLFF
TGTGCCAGCAGCTTACAGGGTGCCCATGAAAAACTGTTTTTT
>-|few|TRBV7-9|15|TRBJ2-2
CASSLGLRGTGELFF
TGTGCCAGCAGCTTAGGTCTACGGGGCACCGGGGAGCTGTTTTTT
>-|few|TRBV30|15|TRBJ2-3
CAWSRGTPASYTQYF
TGTGCCTGGAGTCGCGGGACCCCAGCCTCATATACGCAGTATTTT